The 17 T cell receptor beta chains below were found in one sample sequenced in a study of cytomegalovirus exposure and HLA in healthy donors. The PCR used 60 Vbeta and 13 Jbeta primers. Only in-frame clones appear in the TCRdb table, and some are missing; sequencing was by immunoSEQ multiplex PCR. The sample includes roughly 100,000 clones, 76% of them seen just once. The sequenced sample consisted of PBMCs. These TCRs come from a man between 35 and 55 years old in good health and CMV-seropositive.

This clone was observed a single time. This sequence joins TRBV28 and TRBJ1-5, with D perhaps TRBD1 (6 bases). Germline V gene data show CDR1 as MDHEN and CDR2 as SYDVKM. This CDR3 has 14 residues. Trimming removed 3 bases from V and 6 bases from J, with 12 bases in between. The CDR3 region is CASSFPQGSQPQHF. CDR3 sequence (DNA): TGTGCCAGCAGTTTCCCACAGGGAAGTCAGCCCCAGCATTTT.

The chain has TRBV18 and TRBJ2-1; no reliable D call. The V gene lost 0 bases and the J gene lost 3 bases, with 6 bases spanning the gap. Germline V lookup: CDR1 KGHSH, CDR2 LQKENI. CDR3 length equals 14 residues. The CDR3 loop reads CASSPPYLYNEQFF. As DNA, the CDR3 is TGTGCCAGCTCACCACCGTATCTCTACAATGAGCAGTTCTTC.

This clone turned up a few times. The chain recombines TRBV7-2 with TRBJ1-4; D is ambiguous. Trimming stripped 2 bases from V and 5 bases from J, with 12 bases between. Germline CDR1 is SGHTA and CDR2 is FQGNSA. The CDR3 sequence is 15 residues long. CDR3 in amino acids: CASSLLGQPNEKLFF. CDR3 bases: TGTGCCAGCAGCTTACTAGGCCAGCCCAATGAAAAACTGTTTTTT.

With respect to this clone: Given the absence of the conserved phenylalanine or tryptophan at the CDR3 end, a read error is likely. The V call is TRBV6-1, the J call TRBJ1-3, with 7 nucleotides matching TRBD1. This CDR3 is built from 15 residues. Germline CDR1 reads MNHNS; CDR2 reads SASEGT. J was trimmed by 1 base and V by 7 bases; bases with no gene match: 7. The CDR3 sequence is CASITGTASGNTIYL. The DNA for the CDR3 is TGTGCCAGCATTACCGGGACAGCTTCTGGAAACACCATATATCTT.

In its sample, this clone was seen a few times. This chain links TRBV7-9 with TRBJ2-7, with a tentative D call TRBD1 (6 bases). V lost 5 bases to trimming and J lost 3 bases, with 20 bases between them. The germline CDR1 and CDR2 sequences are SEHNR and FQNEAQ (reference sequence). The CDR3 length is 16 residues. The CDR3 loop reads CASSASGTPTGYEQYF. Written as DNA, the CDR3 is TGTGCCAGCAGCGCATCCGGGACACCTACGGGCTACGAGCAGTACTTC.

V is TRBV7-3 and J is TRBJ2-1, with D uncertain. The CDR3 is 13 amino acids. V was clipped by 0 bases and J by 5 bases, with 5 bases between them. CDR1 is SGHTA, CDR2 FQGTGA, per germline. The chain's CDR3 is CASSLTADNEQFF. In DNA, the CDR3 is TGTGCCAGCAGCTTAACGGCAGACAATGAGCAGTTCTTC. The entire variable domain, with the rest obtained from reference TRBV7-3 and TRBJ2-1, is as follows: GAGVSQTPSNKVTEKGKYVELRCDPISGHTALYWYRQSLGQGPEFLIYFQGTGAADDSGLPNDRFFAVRPEGSVSTLKIQRTERGDSAVYLCASSLTADNEQFFGPGTRLTVL.

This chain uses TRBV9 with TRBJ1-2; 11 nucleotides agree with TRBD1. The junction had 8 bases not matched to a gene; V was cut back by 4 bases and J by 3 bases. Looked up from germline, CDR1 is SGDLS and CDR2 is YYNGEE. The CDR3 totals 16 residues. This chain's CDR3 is CASSFRTGGGDYGYTF. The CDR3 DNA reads TGTGCCAGCAGCTTTAGGACAGGGGGCGGCGACTATGGCTACACCTTC.

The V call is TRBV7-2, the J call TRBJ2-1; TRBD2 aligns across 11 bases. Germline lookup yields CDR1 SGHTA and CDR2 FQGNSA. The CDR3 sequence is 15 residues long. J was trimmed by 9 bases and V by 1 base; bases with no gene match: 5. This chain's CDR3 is CASSLGLAGTGEQFF. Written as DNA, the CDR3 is TGTGCCAGCAGCTTAGGACTAGCGGGGACGGGTGAGCAGTTCTTC.

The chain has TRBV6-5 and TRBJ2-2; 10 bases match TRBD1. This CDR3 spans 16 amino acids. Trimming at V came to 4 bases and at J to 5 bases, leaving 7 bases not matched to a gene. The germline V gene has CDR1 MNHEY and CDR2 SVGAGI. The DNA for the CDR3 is TGTGCCAGCAGTTTACGCGGACAGGGGGGGACCGGGGAGCTGTTTTTT. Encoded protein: CASSLRGQGGTGELFF.

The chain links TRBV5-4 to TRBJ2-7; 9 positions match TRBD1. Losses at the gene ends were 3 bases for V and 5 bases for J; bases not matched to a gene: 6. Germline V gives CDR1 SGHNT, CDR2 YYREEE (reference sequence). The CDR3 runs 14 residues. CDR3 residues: CASSSTGGWDEQYF. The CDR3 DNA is TGTGCCAGCAGCTCGACAGGGGGTTGGGACGAGCAGTACTTC.

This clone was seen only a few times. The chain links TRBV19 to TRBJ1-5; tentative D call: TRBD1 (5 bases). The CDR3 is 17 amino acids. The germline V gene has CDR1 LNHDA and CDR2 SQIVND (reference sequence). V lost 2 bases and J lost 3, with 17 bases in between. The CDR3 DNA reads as TGTGCCAGTAGTATACCCGGGGGTGGGGGACTCAATCAGCCCCAGCATTTT. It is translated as CASSIPGGGGLNQPQHF.

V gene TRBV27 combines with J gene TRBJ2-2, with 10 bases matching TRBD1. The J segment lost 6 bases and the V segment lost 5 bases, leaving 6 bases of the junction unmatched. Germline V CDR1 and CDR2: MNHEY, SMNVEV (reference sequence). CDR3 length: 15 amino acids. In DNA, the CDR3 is TGTGCCAGCAGTCCCCGGGACAGGGGAGCCGGGGAGCTGTTTTTT. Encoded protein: CASSPRDRGAGELFF.

CDR3 loop: CASSLMGGQPQHF. In DNA, the CDR3 is TGTGCCAGCAGCTTGATGGGAGGTCAGCCCCAGCATTTT. V is TRBV5-5 and J is TRBJ1-5; D not certain. Trimming took off 1 base at V and 6 bases at J, with 8 bases between the two ends. From germline, CDR1 is SGHKS and CDR2 YYEKEE (reference sequence). The CDR3 extends over 13 amino acids.

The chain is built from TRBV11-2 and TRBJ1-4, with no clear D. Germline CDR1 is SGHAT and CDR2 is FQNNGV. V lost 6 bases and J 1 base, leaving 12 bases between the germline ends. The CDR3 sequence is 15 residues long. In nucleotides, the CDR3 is TGTGCCAGCAGTTCTGTCCGGGGAACTAATGAAAAACTGTTTTTT. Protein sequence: CASSSVRGTNEKLFF.

The CDR3 coding sequence is TGTGCCAGCAATGAACAGGGGGGGAAGTCTGGGGCCAACGTCCTGACTTTC. It encodes CASNEQGGKSGANVLTF. The rearrangement joins TRBV28 to TRBJ2-6, with TRBD1 as a possible D gene (8 bases). With 7 bases removed from V and 1 base from J, the gap between germline ends came to 17 bases. There are 17 residues in the CDR3. Germline V CDR1 and CDR2: MDHEN, SYDVKM.

This chain's CDR3 is CASSIVRASAGNTIYF. The CDR3 DNA reads as TGTGCCAGTAGTATAGTGCGGGCGTCGGCGGGAAACACCATATATTTT. The V gene is TRBV19, the J gene TRBJ1-3; D not certain. Trimming took off 1 base at V and 4 bases at J, with 14 bases between the two ends. Germline assignment: CDR1 LNHDA and CDR2 SQIVND (reference sequence). The CDR3 has 16 amino acids.

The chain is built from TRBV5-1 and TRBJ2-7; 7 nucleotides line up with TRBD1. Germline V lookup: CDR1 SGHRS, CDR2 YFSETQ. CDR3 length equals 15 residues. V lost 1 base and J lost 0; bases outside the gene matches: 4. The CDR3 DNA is TGCGCCAGCAGCTTGTCAGGGGGATACTCCTACGAGCAGTACTTC. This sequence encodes CASSLSGGYSYEQYF. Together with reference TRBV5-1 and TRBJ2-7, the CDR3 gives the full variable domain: KAGVTQTPRYLIKTRGQQVTLSCSPISGHRSVSWYQQTPGQGLQFLFEYFSETQRNKGNFPGRFSGRQFSNSRSEMNVSTLELGDSALYLCASSLSGGYSYEQYFGPGTRLTVT.